These 14 T cell receptor beta chains came from one sample sequenced in a study of cytotoxic CD8 clonotypes in ibrutinib-treated CLL. Data came from immunoSEQ multiplex PCR; TCRdb stores just in-frame clones and leaves some out. The data contain 150,000 to 250,000 clones, over 60% of them seen just once; the ten biggest clones take up around an eighth. The sequencing used PBMCs, collected after 24 months of ibrutinib treatment. These receptors were taken from a human donor with chronic lymphocytic leukemia.

The chain carries TRBV30 and TRBJ2-3, with 10 bases identical to TRBD2. The CDR3 spans 14 residues. V gave up 4 bases and J gave up 6 bases; unmatched junction bases: 7. From germline, CDR1 is GTSNPN and CDR2 SVGIG (reference sequence). CDR3 sequence (DNA): TGTGCCTGGACTAGCGGGAGTTGGGGGGATACGCAGTATTTT. This gives the protein CAWTSGSWGDTQYF.

This clone was recorded a few times. V gene TRBV5-4 combines with J gene TRBJ1-2; TRBD1 matches 8 bases. CDR3 length: 13 residues. Germline CDR1 SGHNT, CDR2 YYREEE (reference sequence). Germline trimming cut 4 bases from V and 4 bases from J; bases unmatched to any gene: 3. This chain's CDR3 is CASSVDRGYGYTF. The CDR3 DNA sequence: TGTGCCAGCAGCGTCGACAGGGGCTATGGCTACACCTTC.

The chain is built from TRBV7-9 and TRBJ2-6; 7 bases match TRBD1. The CDR3 spans 15 residues. From germline, CDR1 is SEHNR and CDR2 FQNEAQ (reference sequence). With V trimmed by 5 bases and J by 4 bases, 5 bases remained unmatched. CDR3 bases: TGTGCCAGCAGCCTGACAGGGCTCGGGGCCAACGTCCTGACTTTC. This gives the protein CASSLTGLGANVLTF.

J is TRBJ1-2 and V is TRBV5-1; TRBD1 might be the D (5 bases). The V gene's germline CDR1 is SGHRS and CDR2 YFSETQ. Trimming stripped 4 bases from V and 2 bases from J, with 15 bases between. The CDR3 totals 15 residues. This CDR3 is CASSIHSGGNYGYTF. In nucleotides, the CDR3 is TGCGCCAGCAGCATCCATTCCGGGGGAAACTATGGCTACACCTTC.

The rearrangement uses TRBV19 and TRBJ2-7; TRBD2 matches 10 bases. Unmatched junction bases numbered 9, after V lost 4 bases and J lost 3 bases. The CDR3 has 16 residues. Germline CDR1 is LNHDA and CDR2 is SQIVND (reference sequence). The CDR3 DNA reads TGTGCCAGTAGTACAACTAGCGGGATGATTTACTACGAGCAGTACTTC. Translation gives CASSTTSGMIYYEQYF.

The chain joins TRBV5-4 to TRBJ2-3; no clear D gene. The germline V gene encodes CDR1 SGHNT and CDR2 YYREEE (reference sequence). CDR3 length: 14 residues. The V end lost 3 bases, the J end lost 1 base, and 9 bases lay between the germline ends. The CDR3: CASSSPGGTDTQYF. DNA of the CDR3: TGTGCCAGCAGCTCCCCGGGCGGCACAGATACGCAGTATTTT.

V usage is TRBV9 and J usage is TRBJ1-2; D gene uncertain. The CDR3 length is 14 residues. The germline CDR1 and CDR2 sequences are SGDLS and YYNGEE. The ends were cut back, 0 bases at V and 6 bases at J, with 12 bases in the middle. CDR3 protein: CASSVDDTLDGYTF. The CDR3 bases are TGTGCCAGCAGCGTAGATGACACCTTGGATGGCTACACCTTC.

The chain couples TRBV19 to TRBJ1-4, with TRBD1 matching over 8 bases. CDR1 and CDR2 (germline): LNHDA, SQIVND (reference sequence). V dropped 5 bases and J dropped 12; count of bases not matched to a gene: 23. CDR3 length: 18 amino acids. CDR3 coding DNA: TGTGCCAGTAGTCCCCACGGACAGGGCGGGACGGCGTTAGGGGAACTGTTTTTT. Its translation is CASSPHGQGGTALGELFF.

V usage is TRBV6-1 and J usage is TRBJ1-5, with D perhaps matching TRBD1 (6 bases). The CDR3 runs to 15 residues. V was trimmed by 2 bases and J by 6 bases, leaving 14 bases between them. Germline CDR1 and CDR2: MNHNS and SASEGT. The chain's CDR3 is CASSESLGGGQPQHF. Written as DNA, the CDR3 is TGTGCCAGCAGTGAATCGTTGGGGGGCGGTCAGCCCCAGCATTTT.

V gene TRBV6-5 combines with J gene TRBJ2-7; the D call may be TRBD1 or TRBD2 (5 bases each). Germline lookup yields CDR1 MNHEY and CDR2 SVGAGI. There are 12 residues in the CDR3. With 8 bases removed from V and 6 bases from J, the gap between germline ends came to 14 bases. CDR3 coding DNA: TGTGCCAGCGGCCGGGACCATCGCGAGCAGTACTTC. Protein sequence: CASGRDHREQYF.

About this clone: The same CDR3 can be traced to other DNA sequences in this sample. The chain recombines TRBV4-3 with TRBJ2-3; D is uncertain. The germline V gene has CDR1 LGHNA and CDR2 YSLEER. Trimming left V 0 bases short and J 0 bases short, with 4 bases between. There are 14 residues in the CDR3. The CDR3 reads CASSQDLSTDTQYF. The CDR3 coding sequence is TGCGCCAGCAGCCAAGATTTGAGCACAGATACGCAGTATTTT.

The rearrangement joins TRBV7-6 to TRBJ2-5; D is perhaps TRBD2 (6 bases). The V end was cut by 5 bases, the J end by 6 bases, with 13 bases between. CDR1 is SGHVS and CDR2 is FNYEAQ in the germline V gene. The CDR3 loop spans 13 amino acids. The CDR3 coding sequence is TGTGCCAGCAGCGGAGGGACTGCCCAGACCCAGTACTTC. It encodes CASSGGTAQTQYF.

J is TRBJ2-3 and V is TRBV4-1; D is unclear. With 4 bases removed from V and 4 bases from J, the gap between germline ends came to 9 bases. Germline V gene sequence: CDR1 MGHRA, CDR2 YSYEKL. The length of the CDR3 is 13 residues. The CDR3 coding sequence is TGCGCCAGCAGCCCGCAGAGTCCAGATACGCAGTATTTT. This encodes CASSPQSPDTQYF.

The CDR3 DNA sequence: TGTGCCAGCAGTCGGGACGGACTCTACGAGCAGTACTTC. It encodes CASSRDGLYEQYF. The V and J genes are TRBV6-5 and TRBJ2-7, with D tentatively TRBD1 or TRBD2 (5 bases each). Between the trimmed V and J ends, which lost 5 bases and 3 bases, there was a span of 11 bases. This CDR3 spans 13 amino acids. Germline V CDR1 and CDR2: MNHEY, SVGAGI.